This T cell receptor (beta chain) was obtained from a study of OX40 agonist ivuxolimab in advanced cancers. Germline V gene sequence: CDR1 ENHRY, CDR2 SYGVKD. V shed 3 bases and J 4 bases; nucleotides not matched to a gene: 5. This CDR3 region has 14 residues. Method: immunoSEQ multiplex PCR; TCRdb's copy keeps in-frame clones and lacks some. This table holds tens of thousands of clones, around four fifths found once. The origin of this receptor is an adult with an advanced solid tumor such as melanoma, head and neck, liver or kidney cancer. Material: CD4+ or CD8+ T cells sorted from blood, obtained in a trial of the OX40 agonist ivuxolimab. The V call is TRBV10-3, the J call TRBJ1-2, with 7 bases that match TRBD1. CDR3 residues: CAISDPDRAYGYTF. CDR3 sequence (DNA): TGTGCCATCAGTGACCCAGACAGGGCCTATGGCTACACCTTC.